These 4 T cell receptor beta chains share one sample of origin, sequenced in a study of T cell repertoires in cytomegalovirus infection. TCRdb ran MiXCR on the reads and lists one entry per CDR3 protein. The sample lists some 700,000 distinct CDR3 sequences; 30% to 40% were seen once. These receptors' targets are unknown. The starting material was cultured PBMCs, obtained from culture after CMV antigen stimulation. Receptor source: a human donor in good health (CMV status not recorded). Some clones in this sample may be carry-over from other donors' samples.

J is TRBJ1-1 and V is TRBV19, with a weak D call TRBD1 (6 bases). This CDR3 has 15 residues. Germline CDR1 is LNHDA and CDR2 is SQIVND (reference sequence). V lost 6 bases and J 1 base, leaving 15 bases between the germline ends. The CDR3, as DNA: TGTGCCAGTAGGAGCGTTGGACAGCCGAACACTGAAGCTTTCTTT. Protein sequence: CASRSVGQPNTEAFF.

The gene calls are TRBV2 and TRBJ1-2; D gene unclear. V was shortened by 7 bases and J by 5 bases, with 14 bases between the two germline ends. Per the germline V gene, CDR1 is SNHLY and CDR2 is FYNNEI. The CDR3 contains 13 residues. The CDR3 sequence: CASNARLGYGYTF. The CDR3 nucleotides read TGTGCCAGCAACGCGCGGCTAGGGTATGGCTACACCTTC.

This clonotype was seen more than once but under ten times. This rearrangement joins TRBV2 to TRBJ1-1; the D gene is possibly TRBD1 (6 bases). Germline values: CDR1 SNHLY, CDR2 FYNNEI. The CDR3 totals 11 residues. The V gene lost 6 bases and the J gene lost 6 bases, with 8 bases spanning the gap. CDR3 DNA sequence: TGTGCCAGCAGACAGGGCGCTGAAGCTTTCTTT. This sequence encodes CASRQGAEAFF.

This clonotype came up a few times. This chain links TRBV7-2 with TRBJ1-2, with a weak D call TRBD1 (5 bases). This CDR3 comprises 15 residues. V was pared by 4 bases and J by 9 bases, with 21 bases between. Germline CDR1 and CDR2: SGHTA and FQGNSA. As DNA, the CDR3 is TGTGCCAGCAGCTCCCTCACCGGGGCTGGGCCTCGCTACACCTTC. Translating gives CASSSLTGAGPRYTF.